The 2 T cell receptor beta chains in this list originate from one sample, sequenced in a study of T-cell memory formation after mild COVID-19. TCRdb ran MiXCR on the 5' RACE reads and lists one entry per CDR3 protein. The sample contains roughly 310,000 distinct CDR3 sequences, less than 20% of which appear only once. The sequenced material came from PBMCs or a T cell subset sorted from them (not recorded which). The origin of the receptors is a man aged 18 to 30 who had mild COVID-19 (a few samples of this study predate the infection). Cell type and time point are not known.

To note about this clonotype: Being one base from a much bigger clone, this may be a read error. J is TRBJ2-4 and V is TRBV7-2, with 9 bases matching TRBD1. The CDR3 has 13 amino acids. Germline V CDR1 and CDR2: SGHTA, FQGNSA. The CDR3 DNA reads TGTGACAGCAGCCGACAGGGGGGAAACATTCAGTACTTC. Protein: CDSSRQGGNIQYF.

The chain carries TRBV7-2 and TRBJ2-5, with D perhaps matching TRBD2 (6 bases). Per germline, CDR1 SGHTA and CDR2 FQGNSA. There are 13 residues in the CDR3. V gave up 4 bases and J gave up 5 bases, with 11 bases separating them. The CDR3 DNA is TGTGCCAGCAGCTCACGACTAGAGGAGACCCAGTACTTC. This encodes CASSSRLEETQYF.